The rows below give T cell receptor beta chains drawn from one sample of a study of T cells in Graves' hyperthyroidism and ophthalmopathy. TCRdb reprocessed the multiplex PCR reads with MiXCR, giving one entry per CDR3 protein. Of roughly 640,000 distinct CDR3 sequences in the sample, more than 15% were seen once. The source material was blood. The receptor set was obtained from a woman aged 40 to 50 with Graves' ophthalmopathy. The CDR3 runs from the conserved cysteine through the conserved F or W. D genes are given only for firm matches. A clone size is listed for some rows: how often the clone was seen (once, few, many), or a class if it is expanded.

D gene	J gene	clone size	V gene	CDR3 protein	CDR3 DNA
NA	TRBJ2-1	many	TRBV24-1	CATSEGARGNYNEQFF	TGTGCCACCAGTGAAGGGGCGAGGGGGAACTACAATGAGCAGTTCTTC
TRBD2	TRBJ2-1	NA	TRBV9	CASSISGGASNEQFF	TGTGCCAGCAGCATAAGCGGGGGGGCCAGTAATGAGCAGTTCTTC
TRBD1	TRBJ2-2	few	TRBV5-1	CASKGQGGLNTGELFF	TGCGCCAGCAAAGGACAGGGGGGCTTAAACACCGGGGAGCTGTTTTTT
NA	TRBJ2-3	NA	TRBV7-9	CASSLVGGGQYF	TGTGCCAGCAGCTTAGTAGGAGGGGGACAGTATTTT
TRBD1	TRBJ1-2	NA	TRBV7-2	CASSYTGVDGYTF	TGTGCCAGCAGTTACACAGGGGTTGATGGCTACACCTTC
NA	TRBJ2-3	many	TRBV12-3/TRBV12-4	CASSWREGTDTQYF	TGTGCCAGCAGCTGGAGGGAAGGAACAGATACGCAGTATTTT
TRBD1	TRBJ1-6	few	TRBV5-1	CASRGIQGSLSYNSPLHF	TGCGCCAGCAGAGGGATACAGGGGAGTCTCTCCTATAATTCACCCCTCCACTTT
NA	TRBJ2-1	NA	TRBV5-1	CASSLVGRSRQFF	TGCGCCAGCAGCTTGGTCGGGAGATCACGACAGTTCTTC
TRBD1	TRBJ2-1	few	TRBV20-1	CSASTGQGGSNEQFF	TGCAGTGCTAGTACCGGACAGGGGGGAAGCAATGAGCAGTTCTTC
TRBD2	TRBJ2-1	many	TRBV7-2	CASSLGAGAGEQFF	TGTGCCAGCAGCTTAGGGGCGGGAGCCGGTGAGCAGTTCTTC
TRBD1	TRBJ2-3	few	TRBV5-1	CASSPGQAADTQYF	TGCGCCAGCAGCCCGGGACAGGCGGCAGATACGCAGTATTTT
NA	TRBJ2-5	NA	TRBV29-1	CSVDPSGETQYF	TGCAGCGTTGACCCCAGCGGAGAGACCCAGTACTTC
TRBD2	TRBJ2-3	many	TRBV24-1	CATSEWSGSSPDTQYF	TGTGCCACCAGTGAATGGAGCGGGAGCTCACCAGATACGCAGTATTTT
NA	TRBJ1-2	few	TRBV13	CASSKQGLEYGYTF	TGTGCCAGCAGCAAACAGGGTCTTGAATATGGCTACACCTTC
NA	TRBJ1-1	NA	TRBV6-1	CASTKQGFTEAFF	TGTGCCAGCACCAAACAGGGCTTCACTGAAGCTTTCTTT
NA	TRBJ2-5	few	TRBV4-1	CASSRGLGQETQYF	TGCGCCAGCAGCCGGGGATTGGGACAAGAGACCCAGTACTTC
NA	TRBJ1-1	many	TRBV6-6	CASSYSKEGWLAEAFF	TGTGCCAGCAGTTACTCGAAGGAGGGGTGGTTGGCTGAAGCTTTCTTT
TRBD2	TRBJ2-1	NA	TRBV30	CAWSWRRGGHNEQFF	TGTGCCTGGAGTTGGAGGCGGGGGGGCCATAATGAGCAGTTCTTC
TRBD1	TRBJ2-1	NA	TRBV24-1	CATSDVGTGFVSGSSYNEQFF	TGTGCCACCAGTGATGTTGGGACAGGGTTTGTGTCGGGGAGCTCCTACAATGAGCAGTTCTTC
NA	TRBJ2-3	NA	TRBV15	CATSRVRASDTQYF	TGTGCCACCAGCAGAGTTCGGGCTTCGGATACGCAGTATTTT
NA	TRBJ2-3	NA	TRBV5-1	CASSLVWGGKDTQYF	TGCGCCAGCAGCTTGGTATGGGGGGGCAAAGATACGCAGTATTTT
TRBD2	TRBJ2-1	many	TRBV20-1	CSANPGLAGKGSYNEQFF	TGCAGTGCTAACCCGGGACTAGCGGGAAAGGGCTCCTACAATGAGCAGTTCTTC
NA	TRBJ2-2	NA	TRBV19	CASSMIPSAGPKDRELFF	TGTGCCAGTAGTATGATCCCCTCAGCGGGCCCGAAGGACCGGGAGCTGTTTTTT
NA	TRBJ2-1	few	TRBV3-1	CASSQRGRNPYNEQFF	TGTGCCAGCAGCCAACGTGGACGGAACCCCTACAATGAGCAGTTCTTC
NA	TRBJ2-1	many	TRBV28	CASSLRGVGYEQFF	TGTGCCAGCAGTTTACGGGGAGTAGGGTATGAGCAGTTCTTC
TRBD2	TRBJ2-3	NA	TRBV4-2	CASSHPKEGLAGYTQYF	TGTGCCAGCAGCCACCCCAAGGAAGGACTAGCGGGTTATACGCAGTATTTT
NA	TRBJ1-4	many	TRBV30	CAWSVWGSTNEKLFF	TGTGCCTGGAGTGTATGGGGTTCAACTAATGAAAAACTGTTTTTT
TRBD1	TRBJ2-3	few	TRBV20-1	CSAQYRGRTDTQYF	TGCAGTGCTCAATACAGGGGTCGCACAGATACGCAGTATTTT
NA	TRBJ2-2	NA	TRBV5-1	CASRPGGPGELFF	TGCGCCAGCAGGCCAGGCGGCCCCGGGGAGCTGTTTTTT
NA	TRBJ2-5	many	TRBV20-1	CSARTGHPRTQYF	TGCAGTGCACGAACAGGACACCCCAGGACCCAGTACTTC
TRBD2	TRBJ2-7	many	TRBV28	CASIPPTSGSYEQYF	TGTGCCAGCATACCCCCGACTAGCGGGAGTTACGAGCAGTACTTC
NA	TRBJ2-2	few	TRBV5-1	CASIRSDGGELFF	TGCGCCAGCATAAGGTCCGATGGCGGGGAGCTGTTTTTT
NA	TRBJ2-5	NA	TRBV7-6	CASSPIIPGLEQETQYF	TGTGCCAGCAGCCCCATAATCCCTGGGCTAGAGCAAGAGACCCAGTACTTC
TRBD1	TRBJ1-2	many	TRBV30	CAWSVLTGMSGYTF	TGTGCCTGGAGTGTACTGACAGGGATGAGTGGCTACACCTTC
NA	TRBJ2-5	many	TRBV7-2	CASSLARNPMETQYF	TGTGCCAGCAGCTTAGCGCGTAACCCTATGGAGACCCAGTACTTC
NA	TRBJ2-3	many	TRBV20-1	CSARIVRGTDTQYF	TGCAGTGCTAGAATTGTCAGGGGAACAGATACGCAGTATTTT
NA	TRBJ2-6	many	TRBV7-9	CASSRPGGSGANVLTF	TGTGCCAGCAGCCGTCCGGGCGGCTCTGGGGCCAACGTCCTGACTTTC
NA	TRBJ1-2	NA	TRBV15	CATSRDRVVGYTF	TGTGCCACCAGCAGAGATCGCGTAGTAGGCTACACCTTC
NA	TRBJ1-2	few	TRBV2	CASSGFRIYGYTF	TGTGCCAGCAGTGGTTTCAGGATATATGGCTACACCTTC
TRBD1	TRBJ1-5	NA	TRBV12-5	CASAFRQGTYSNQPQHF	TGTGCTAGTGCCTTCAGACAGGGGACCTATAGCAATCAGCCCCAGCATTTT
NA	TRBJ2-1	NA	TRBV7-9	CASSLARVNEQFF	TGTGCCAGCAGCTTAGCGCGCGTTAATGAGCAGTTCTTC
NA	TRBJ2-5	many	TRBV3-1	CASSQKPLQTQYF	TGTGCCAGCAGCCAAAAGCCCCTGCAGACCCAGTACTTC
TRBD1	TRBJ2-2	NA	TRBV12-3/TRBV12-4	CASSRGRDTGELFF	TGTGCCAGCAGCAGGGGGCGCGACACCGGGGAGCTGTTTTTT
NA	TRBJ2-7	few	TRBV12-3/TRBV12-4	CASSLEAPGEQYF	TGTGCCAGCAGTTTAGAGGCTCCCGGCGAGCAGTACTTC
NA	TRBJ2-7	NA	TRBV20-1	CSALGELRERNEQYF	TGCAGTGCTCTCGGGGAGCTAAGGGAGCGGAACGAGCAGTACTTC
TRBD1	TRBJ1-2	few	TRBV18	CASSPPDRAGGYGYTF	TGTGCCAGCTCACCTCCGGACAGGGCCGGAGGCTATGGCTACACCTTC
NA	TRBJ1-1	many	TRBV3-1	CASSQGATGNTEAFF	TGTGCCAGCAGCCAAGGGGCGACAGGTAACACTGAAGCTTTCTTT
NA	TRBJ1-1	many	TRBV2	CASTFLGTTEAFF	TGTGCCAGCACCTTCTTAGGGACAACTGAAGCTTTCTTT
TRBD1	TRBJ2-5	many	TRBV6-1	CASTEAGGRETQYF	TGTGCCAGCACTGAGGCAGGGGGAAGAGAGACCCAGTACTTC
NA	TRBJ1-5	NA	TRBV20-1	CSARDPEAAGYSNQPQHF	TGCAGTGCTAGAGACCCCGAGGCAGCAGGGTATAGCAATCAGCCCCAGCATTTT
TRBD1	TRBJ1-3	NA	TRBV12-3/TRBV12-4	CASSRPGTGYRNTIYF	TGTGCCAGCAGTAGACCCGGGACAGGGTATCGGAACACCATATATTTT
TRBD1	TRBJ1-2	many	TRBV20-1	CSARGTGVTDGYTF	TGCAGTGCTAGGGGGACAGGGGTTACGGATGGCTACACCTTC
NA	TRBJ1-5	many	TRBV18	CASSPISNQPQHF	TGTGCCAGCTCACCAATAAGCAATCAGCCCCAGCATTTT
NA	TRBJ2-2	few	TRBV7-6	CASSFTSGHPGELFF	TGTGCCAGCAGCTTTACGAGCGGACATCCCGGGGAGCTGTTTTTT